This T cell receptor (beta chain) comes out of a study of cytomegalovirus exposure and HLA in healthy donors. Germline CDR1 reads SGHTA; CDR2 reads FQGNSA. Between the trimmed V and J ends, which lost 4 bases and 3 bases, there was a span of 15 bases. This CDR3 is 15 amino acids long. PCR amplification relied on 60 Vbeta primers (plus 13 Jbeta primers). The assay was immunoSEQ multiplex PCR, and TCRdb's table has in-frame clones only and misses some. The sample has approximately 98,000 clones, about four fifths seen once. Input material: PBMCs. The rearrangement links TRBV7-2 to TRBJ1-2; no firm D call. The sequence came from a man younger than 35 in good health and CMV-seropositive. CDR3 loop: CASSSSTEWDYGYTF. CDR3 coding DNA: TGTGCCAGCAGCTCCTCGACTGAATGGGACTATGGCTACACCTTC.